This TCR beta chain originates from a study of post-analysis software for immune sequencing data. Whole-study findings and limits: Versus controls, multiple sclerosis patients showed significantly lower diversity (normalized Chao1). Five TRBV segments occurring more often in patients than controls included TRBV5-6, TRBV5-1 and TRBV20-1. Co-batched samples clustered tightly together by F measure.

As concerns this clonotype: Its antigen is unidentified.

Researchers reported that TCR beta cDNA libraries carried unique molecular identifiers. TCRdb recomputed calls from the PCR reads with MiXCR, one row per CDR3 protein. The sample lists hundreds of thousands of distinct CDR3 sequences; 30% were seen once. The CDR3 length is 13 residues. The V gene's germline CDR1 is LGHDT and CDR2 YNNKEL (reference sequence). The V gene lost 0 bases and the J gene lost 8 bases, with 10 bases spanning the gap. This receptor was taken from a girl aged 5 to 17 with multiple sclerosis. The chain has TRBV3-1 and TRBJ1-2; D is undetermined. Sequencing input: blood. The CDR3 protein is CASSQDPAGGYTF. In DNA, the CDR3 is TGTGCCAGCAGCCAAGATCCCGCTGGCGGCTACACCTTC.